This T cell receptor (beta chain) was captured in a study of response to subunit inactivated influenza vaccine. General study findings and limits: It was the authors' suggestion that each seasonal influenza vaccination recruits few new T cells.

TCRdb fed the RT-PCR reads into MiXCR, producing one record per CDR3 protein. In the table there are about 700,000 distinct CDR3 sequences, more than 11% of which are singletons. The CDR3 contains 13 residues. V lost 5 bases, J lost 5 bases, and 13 bases lay in between. A note on this clonotype: Its cognate antigen is unknown.

The sample here was PBMCs from blood, taken around two weeks before vaccination. This chain uses TRBV12-3 or TRBV12-4 with TRBJ2-7, with D perhaps matching TRBD1 (6 bases). This sequence was found in a man between 45 and 60 years old who received an inactivated influenza vaccine. CDR3 nucleotides: TGTGCCAGCAGTATCGACCACAGGGACGAGCAGTACTTC. This gives the protein CASSIDHRDEQYF.